This T cell receptor (beta chain) was retrieved from a study of blood T cell repertoires in COVID-19. Study overall: Samples came from the United States, Italy and Spain, spanning acute and convalescent COVID-19. Nucleic acid was either cDNA or gDNA, and it came from T cells, B-cell-depleted T cells, or PBMCs.

CDR1 is SGHRS and CDR2 is YFSETQ in the germline V gene. Losses at the gene ends were 4 bases for V and 6 bases for J; bases not matched to a gene: 8. This CDR3 is built from 16 residues. How the authors handled the data: Nucleated cell number was recorded as an estimate derived from reference gene primer amplification. Using immunoSEQ multiplex PCR, the repertoire was profiled, and TCRdb retains in-frame clones only, with some absent. The D gene and trimming were derived from the DNA, and the V and J assignments and clone size from that table. The table has under 250,000 clones, less than 85% seen once.

This clonotype originated in a woman aged 65 to 85 with acute or convalescent COVID-19. Sequenced: peripheral blood. V gene TRBV5-1 combines with J gene TRBJ2-1, with TRBD2 matching over 12 bases. DNA for the CDR3: TGCGCCAGCAGCGCCGACACTAGCGGGGGGTCCAATGAGCAGTTCTTC. Protein sequence: CASSADTSGGSNEQFF.